This TCR beta chain comes out of a study of shared clonotypes between healthy human individuals. As for the study in general: Those who served as donors were a couple of women and three men between the ages of 18 and 49. Whole-study results and caveats: Four donors held about 5% of naive CD4 clonotypes in common.

The table came from immunoSEQ multiplex PCR; TCRdb's copy has only in-frame clones and leaves some out. The data show some 580,000 clones, about 96% seen once. Naive CD45RA+ and memory CD45RA-negative subsets were split from CD4+ cells. On this clone: Antigen unknown.

CDR1 SQVTM and CDR2 ANQGSEA come from the germline V gene. CDR3 size: 15 residues. Trimming took 4 bases from V and 6 from J, leaving 20 bases between them. The receptor comes from a woman in her 30s in good health. The sequenced material came from naive CD4+ T cells sorted from blood. This sample's subset: CD45RA+ positively selected. This rearrangement joins TRBV29-1 to TRBJ2-3; tentative D call: TRBD1 (7 bases). The CDR3 DNA follows: TGCAGCGTTGGAGCCCTAGCGACCAGGGGGGATACGCAGTATTTT. Its protein product is CSVGALATRGDTQYF.